These 4 T cell receptor beta chains share one sample of origin, sequenced in a study of cytomegalovirus exposure and HLA in healthy donors. 13 Jbeta primers and 60 Vbeta primers were used for the PCR. TCRdb's copy holds only in-frame clones and misses some; the assay was immunoSEQ multiplex PCR. The sample has roughly 140,000 clones; over 75% are singletons. Sequencing was done on a sample of PBMCs. The receptors stem from a female donor in good health and CMV-seronegative.

The chain joins TRBV27 to TRBJ1-5; D not resolved. V lost 4 bases and J lost 8, with 9 bases in between. The CDR3 loop spans 12 amino acids. Germline V gives CDR1 MNHEY, CDR2 SMNVEV (reference sequence). DNA of the CDR3: TGTGCCAGCAGTTCTATCGGGGAGCCCCAGCATTTT. Translated, it gives CASSSIGEPQHF.

A single count supports this clone. The genes are TRBV28 and TRBJ1-1, with D perhaps matching TRBD1 (6 bases). The CDR3 runs to 16 residues. The germline V gene has CDR1 MDHEN and CDR2 SYDVKM. Trimming shortened V by 2 bases and J by 6 bases, and 19 bases separated the two germline ends. CDR3 sequence: CASSLPYREGYPEAFF. In DNA, the CDR3 is TGTGCCAGCAGTTTACCCTACAGGGAAGGGTACCCTGAAGCTTTCTTT.

The chain links TRBV5-1 to TRBJ2-7; TRBD2 is a possible D gene (6 bases). From germline, CDR1 is SGHRS and CDR2 YFSETQ. The CDR3 is 14 residues long. V shed 4 bases and J shed 3 bases, with 14 bases lying between them. The CDR3 nucleotides read TGCGCCAGCAGCCCTGGGCGGGGAAGCTACGAGCAGTACTTC. Residues: CASSPGRGSYEQYF. The full variable domain, completed using reference TRBV5-1 and TRBJ2-7, is KAGVTQTPRYLIKTRGQQVTLSCSPISGHRSVSWYQQTPGQGLQFLFEYFSETQRNKGNFPGRFSGRQFSNSRSEMNVSTLELGDSALYLCASSPGRGSYEQYFGPGTRLTVT.

This clone showed up many times. This chain uses TRBV7-3 with TRBJ2-1; possible D gene TRBD2, 6 bases. Germline-derived CDR1 and CDR2 are SGHTA and FQGTGA. V lost 3 bases and J lost 10, with 13 bases in between. The CDR3 has 13 residues. CDR3 loop: CASSFTSSGEQFF. The CDR3 DNA reads TGTGCCAGCAGCTTTACTAGCAGCGGCGAGCAGTTCTTC.